This TCR beta chain is drawn from a study of molecular identifiers for immune sequencing clone quantification. This clonotype was counted between two and nine times. From the PCR reads, TCRdb called clonotypes with MiXCR, one entry per CDR3 protein. The sample contains some 320,000 distinct CDR3 sequences, 20% to 25% of which appear only once. V lost 3 bases, J lost 6 bases, and 5 bases stayed unmatched. Germline V CDR1 and CDR2: SGHAT, FQNNGV. There are 15 residues in the CDR3. V gene TRBV11-2 combines with J gene TRBJ2-1; TRBD2 matches at 10 bases. The source material was naive CD8+ T cells from blood, with Jurkat cell RNA spiked in. Stated subset: FACS-sorted CD8+CD4-CCR7+CD45RA+ naive T cells. The clonotype originates from a human donor in good health. Some libraries in this study had Jurkat cell RNA spiked in. The CDR3 loop reads CASSLLAGAGNEQFF. Written as DNA, the CDR3 is TGTGCCAGCAGCTTGCTAGCGGGAGCTGGCAATGAGCAGTTCTTC.